The entry below gives a single T cell receptor (beta chain) sequence along with its context. Reverse transcription of about 0.5 to 1 ug RNA used random hexamers. TCRdb processed the immunoSEQ multiplex PCR reads anew with MiXCR; each CDR3 protein has one entry. Seen here are some 200,000 distinct CDR3 sequences, roughly 96% observed once, and the top ten hold less than 0.095%. This entry is derived from a study of CD8 T cells in Susac syndrome. Deletions cut 3 bases from V and 9 bases from J, with 6 bases between. CDR3 length: 11 amino acids. Germline assignment: CDR1 LGHDT and CDR2 YNNKEL (reference sequence).

This receptor was taken from a human donor with multiple sclerosis. This sequence joins TRBV3-1 and TRBJ2-1; no clear D gene. The sample comprised CD4+ T cells from PBMCs. The CDR3 loop is CASSQQVEQFF. The CDR3 DNA reads TGTGCCAGCAGCCAGCAGGTTGAGCAGTTCTTC.